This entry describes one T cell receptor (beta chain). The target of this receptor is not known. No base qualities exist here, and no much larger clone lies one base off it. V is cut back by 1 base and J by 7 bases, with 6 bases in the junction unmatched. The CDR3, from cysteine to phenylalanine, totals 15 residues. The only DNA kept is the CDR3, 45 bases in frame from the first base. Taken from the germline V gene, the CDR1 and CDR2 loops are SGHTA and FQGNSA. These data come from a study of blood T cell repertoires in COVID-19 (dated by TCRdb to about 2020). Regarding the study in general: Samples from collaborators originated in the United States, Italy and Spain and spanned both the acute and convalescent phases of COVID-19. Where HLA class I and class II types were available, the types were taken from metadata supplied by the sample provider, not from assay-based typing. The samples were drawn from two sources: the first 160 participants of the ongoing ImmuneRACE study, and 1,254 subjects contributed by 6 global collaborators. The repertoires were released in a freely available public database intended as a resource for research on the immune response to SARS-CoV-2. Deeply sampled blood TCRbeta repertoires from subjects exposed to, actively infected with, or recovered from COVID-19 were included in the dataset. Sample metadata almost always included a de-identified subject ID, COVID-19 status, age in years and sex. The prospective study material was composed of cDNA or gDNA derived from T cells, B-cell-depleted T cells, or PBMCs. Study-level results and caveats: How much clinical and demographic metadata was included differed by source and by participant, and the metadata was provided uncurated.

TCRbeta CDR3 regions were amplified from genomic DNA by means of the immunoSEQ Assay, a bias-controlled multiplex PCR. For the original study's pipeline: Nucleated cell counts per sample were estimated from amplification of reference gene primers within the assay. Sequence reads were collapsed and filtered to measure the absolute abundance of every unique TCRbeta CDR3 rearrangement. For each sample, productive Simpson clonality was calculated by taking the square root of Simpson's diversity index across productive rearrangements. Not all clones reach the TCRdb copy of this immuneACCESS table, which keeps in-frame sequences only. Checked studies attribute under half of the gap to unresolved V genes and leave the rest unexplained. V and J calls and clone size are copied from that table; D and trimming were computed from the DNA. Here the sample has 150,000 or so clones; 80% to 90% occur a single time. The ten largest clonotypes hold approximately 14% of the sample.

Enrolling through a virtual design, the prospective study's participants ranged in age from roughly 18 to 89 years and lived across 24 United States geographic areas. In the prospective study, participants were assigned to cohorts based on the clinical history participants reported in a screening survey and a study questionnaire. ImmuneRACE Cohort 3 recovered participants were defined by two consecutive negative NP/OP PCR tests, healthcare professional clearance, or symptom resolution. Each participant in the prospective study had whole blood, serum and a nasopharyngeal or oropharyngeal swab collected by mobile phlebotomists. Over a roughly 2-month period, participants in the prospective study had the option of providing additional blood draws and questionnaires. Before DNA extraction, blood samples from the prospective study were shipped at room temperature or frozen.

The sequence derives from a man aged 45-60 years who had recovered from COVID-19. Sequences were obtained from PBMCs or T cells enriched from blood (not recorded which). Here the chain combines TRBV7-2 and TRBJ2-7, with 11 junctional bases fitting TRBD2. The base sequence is TGTGCCAGCAGCTTAGTTAGCGGGGGGGCGGGTGAGCAGTACTTC. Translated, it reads CASSLVSGGAGEQYF.